This is a list of T cell receptor beta chains from one sample in a study of regulatory T cells in long-lasting Graves disease. TCRdb fed the multiplex PCR reads into MiXCR, producing one record per CDR3 protein. Of roughly 300,000 distinct CDR3 sequences in the sample, more than 20% were seen once. The sample here was peripheral blood mononuclear cells (PBMCs), taken when the disease was refractory, from a patient treated with antithyroid drugs. These receptors all stem from a female donor with Graves disease. CDR3s include the opening cysteine and the closing phenylalanine or tryptophan. The D gene is left open where the match is weak. The size of a clone is reported for some rows only, either as once, few or many, or as a class for expanded clones.

j_call clone_size v_call d_call cdr3_nt cdr3_aa
TRBJ1-2 many TRBV3-1 - TGTGCCAGCAGCCAAGAACGGGGTAACTATGGCTACACCTTC CASSQERGNYGYTF
TRBJ2-5 - TRBV2 TRBD2 TGTGCCAGCAGCAGCCTAGGGACTAGCGGGGGCCCCGAGACCCAGTACTTC CASSSLGTSGGPETQYF
TRBJ2-5 - TRBV11-1 TRBD2 TGTGCCAGCAGCTATTTAGCGGGCTCTCAAGAGACCCAGTACTTC CASSYLAGSQETQYF
TRBJ1-1 few TRBV30 - TGTGCCTGGAGTGTACCCTACCGGAACACTGAAGCTTTCTTT CAWSVPYRNTEAFF
TRBJ1-2 few TRBV5-1 - TGCGCCAGCAGCTTGGAATTCGGGTTTGGGTATGGCTACACCTTC CASSLEFGFGYGYTF
TRBJ1-5 - TRBV20-1 TRBD1 TGCAGTGCTTCCGGAGACAGGGATCAGCCCCAGCATTTT CSASGDRDQPQHF
TRBJ1-2 many TRBV6-5 - TGTGCCAGCAGTTATGATCTGGCGCAGGGCAGCTATGGCTACACCTTC CASSYDLAQGSYGYTF
TRBJ1-4 - TRBV6-1 - TGTGCCAGCAGCCCACAGGGCCGGGAACTGTTTTTT CASSPQGRELFF
TRBJ1-6 - TRBV28 - TGTGCCAGCAGAGGACTACCTGATTCACCCCTCCACTTT CASRGLPDSPLHF
TRBJ2-7 - TRBV20-1 TRBD2 TGCAGTGCCACCCTAGCGGGAGAGCTTTCTTACGAGCAGTACTTC CSATLAGELSYEQYF
TRBJ2-4 many TRBV12-3/TRBV12-4 - TGTGCCAGCGGAGGGGGAGCCAAAAACATTCAGTACTTC CASGGGAKNIQYF
TRBJ2-6 once TRBV5-1 - TGCGCCAGCAGCTTGTACCCACAGATCTCTGGGGCCAACGTCCTGACTTTC CASSLYPQISGANVLTF
TRBJ1-1 many TRBV11-1 - TGTGCCAGCAGCCCCGGCCGGATGAACACTGAAGCTTTCTTT CASSPGRMNTEAFF
TRBJ1-5 many TRBV2 - TGTGCCAGCAGCGTAGGACTGAATCAGCCCCAGCATTTT CASSVGLNQPQHF
TRBJ2-2 - TRBV7-2 - TGTGCCAGCAGCTTAGGCTTACCGGAGTTGAACACCGGGGAGCTGTTTTTT CASSLGLPELNTGELFF
TRBJ2-1 many TRBV7-9 - TGTGCCAGCAGCTTAGTCTGGTTGGCTAGGGGATACAATGAGCAGTTCTTC CASSLVWLARGYNEQFF
TRBJ2-7 - TRBV20-1 - TGCAGTGCTAGAGATCTCGCGGGTTACGAGCAGTACTTC CSARDLAGYEQYF
TRBJ1-4 many TRBV28 - TGTGCCAGCAGCTCCCACCTCCGGGACATTGATGAAAAACTGTTTTTT CASSSHLRDIDEKLFF
TRBJ2-3 - TRBV27 TRBD2 TGTGCCAGCAGTTTGAGGGGCGGGAGCCCAGATACGCAGTATTTT CASSLRGGSPDTQYF
TRBJ1-2 many TRBV19 - TGTGCCAGTAGTATGTGGGTCTACTATGGCTACACCTTC CASSMWVYYGYTF
TRBJ1-4 many TRBV12-3/TRBV12-4 - TGTGCCAGCAGTTTCTCCCCAATCATGGAAAAACTGTTTTTT CASSFSPIMEKLFF
TRBJ2-7 - TRBV6-2/TRBV6-3 - TGTGCCAGCAGTTACGGCCACTCGAGCTCCTACGAGCAGTACTTC CASSYGHSSSYEQYF
TRBJ1-5 many TRBV28 TRBD1 TGTGCCAGCAGTTTAACAGGGGAGCCCCAGCATTTT CASSLTGEPQHF
TRBJ1-3 few TRBV7-9 - TGTGCCAGCAGCCGCGGATTATCCTCTGGAAACACCATATATTTT CASSRGLSSGNTIYF
TRBJ2-1 - TRBV24-1 - TGTGCCACCAGTGATTCATCTAGGATGGCCTACAATGAGCAGTTCTTC CATSDSSRMAYNEQFF
TRBJ2-5 few TRBV18 - TGTGCCAGCTCACCAGCCGCTCAAGAGACCCAGTACTTC CASSPAAQETQYF
TRBJ2-2 few TRBV27 - TGTGCCAGCAGACTTACCGGGGAGCTGTTTTTT CASRLTGELFF
TRBJ2-2 - TRBV9 - TGTGCCAGCAGCGTAGGGGTTTCCGGGGAGCTGTTTTTT CASSVGVSGELFF
TRBJ2-5 many TRBV2 - TGTGCCAGCAGTGAAGACTTGAAAGAGACCCAGTACTTC CASSEDLKETQYF